The 4 T cell receptor beta chains below all came from one sample that was sequenced in a study of blood T cell repertoires in COVID-19. The table came from immunoSEQ multiplex PCR; TCRdb's copy has only in-frame clones and leaves some out. The sample has about 89,000 clones; about three quarters are singletons. Sequenced: peripheral blood. The receptors here all came from a human donor in a cohort sampled during active COVID-19.

The chain couples TRBV2 to TRBJ1-5; no reliable D call. CDR1 and CDR2 (germline): SNHLY, FYNNEI. This CDR3 contains 12 residues. The ends were cut back, 7 bases at V and 7 bases at J, with 11 bases in the middle. The CDR3 region has the DNA TGTGCCAGCACGGTTGAGGGACAGCCCCAGCATTTT. Its translation is CASTVEGQPQHF.

V usage is TRBV28 and J usage is TRBJ2-7; possibly TRBD2 for D (6 bases). Between the trimmed V and J ends, which lost 7 bases and 2 bases, there was a span of 15 bases. This CDR3 is built from 14 residues. In germline, CDR1 is MDHEN, CDR2 SYDVKM. The CDR3 reads CASKPGTVPYEQYF. Written as DNA, the CDR3 is TGTGCCAGCAAGCCCGGGACTGTTCCCTACGAGCAGTACTTC.

This chain links TRBV7-9 with TRBJ2-7, with 7 bases matching TRBD2. This CDR3 is built from 14 residues. With 3 bases clipped from V and 1 base from J, the junction kept 3 bases outside the gene matches. In germline, CDR1 is SEHNR, CDR2 FQNEAQ (reference sequence). The DNA of the CDR3 is TGTGCCAGCAGCTTTGCGGGAGCGTCCTACGAGCAGTACTTC. It translates to CASSFAGASYEQYF.

The chain joins TRBV18 to TRBJ1-1, with 7 bases matching TRBD1. V was clipped by 3 bases and J by 3 bases; unmatched bases: 7. The CDR3 consists of 15 residues. Germline-derived CDR1 and CDR2 are KGHSH and LQKENI. In nucleotides, the CDR3 is TGTGCCAGCTCACCCGGGGACAGCCGCCACACTGAAGCTTTCTTT. It encodes CASSPGDSRHTEAFF.